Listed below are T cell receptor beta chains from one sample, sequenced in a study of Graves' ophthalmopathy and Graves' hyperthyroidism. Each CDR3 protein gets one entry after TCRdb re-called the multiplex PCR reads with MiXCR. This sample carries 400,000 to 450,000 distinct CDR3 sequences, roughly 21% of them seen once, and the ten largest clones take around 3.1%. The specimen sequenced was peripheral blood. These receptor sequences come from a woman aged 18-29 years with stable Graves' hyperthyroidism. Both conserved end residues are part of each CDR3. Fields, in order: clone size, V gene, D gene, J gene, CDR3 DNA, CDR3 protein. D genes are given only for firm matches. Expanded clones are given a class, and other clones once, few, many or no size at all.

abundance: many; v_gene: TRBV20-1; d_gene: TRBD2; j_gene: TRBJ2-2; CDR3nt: TGCAGTGCTCGACTAGCGGGAGATGGAGGCACCGGGGAGCTGTTTTTT; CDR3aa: CSARLAGDGGTGELFF
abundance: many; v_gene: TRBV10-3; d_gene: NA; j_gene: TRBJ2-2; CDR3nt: TGTGCCATCGGAGGGCAGGGAAGTACCGGGGAGCTGTTTTTT; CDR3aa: CAIGGQGSTGELFF
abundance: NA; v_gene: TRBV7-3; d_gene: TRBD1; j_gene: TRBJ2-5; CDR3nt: TGTGCCAGCAGCTTAAGACAGGGGGCACAAGAGACCCAGTACTTC; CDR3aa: CASSLRQGAQETQYF
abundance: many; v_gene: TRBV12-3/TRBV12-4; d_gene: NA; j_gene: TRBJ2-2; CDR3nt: TGTGCCAGCAGTTTGACAGGCCTGAGCACCGGGGAGCTGTTTTTT; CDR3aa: CASSLTGLSTGELFF
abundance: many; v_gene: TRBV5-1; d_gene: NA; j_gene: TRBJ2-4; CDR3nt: TGCGCCAGCAGCTTGAGCCCCCCGAGGGGCGCGGGAAACATTCAGTACTTC; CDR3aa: CASSLSPPRGAGNIQYF
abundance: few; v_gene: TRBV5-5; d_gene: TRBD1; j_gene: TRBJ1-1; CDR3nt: TGTGCCAGCAGCTTTACGGACAGGCCTGAAGCTTTCTTT; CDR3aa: CASSFTDRPEAFF
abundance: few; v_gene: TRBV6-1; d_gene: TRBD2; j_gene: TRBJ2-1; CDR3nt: TGTGCCAGCAGTGACGAAGCGGGAGGCGGCAATGAGCAGTTCTTC; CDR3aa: CASSDEAGGGNEQFF
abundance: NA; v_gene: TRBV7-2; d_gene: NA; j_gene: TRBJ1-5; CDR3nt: TGTGCCAGCAGCCCCCATGCGGATCAGCCCCAGCATTTT; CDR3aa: CASSPHADQPQHF
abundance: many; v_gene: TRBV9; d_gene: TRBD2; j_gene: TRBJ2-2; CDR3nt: TGTGCCAGCAGCGTTTGGGCTAGCGGAGGGGGGGAGCTGTTTTTT; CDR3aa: CASSVWASGGGELFF
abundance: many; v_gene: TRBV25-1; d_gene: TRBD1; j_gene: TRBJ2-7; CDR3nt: TGTGCCAGCAGTGATCCCTTACAGGGGGCGCAGGGGAACTACGAGCAGTACTTC; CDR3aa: CASSDPLQGAQGNYEQYF
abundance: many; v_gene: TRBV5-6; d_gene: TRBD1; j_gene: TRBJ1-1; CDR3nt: TGTGCCAGCAGCTATGGGACAGGACTGAACACTGAAGCTTTCTTT; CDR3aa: CASSYGTGLNTEAFF
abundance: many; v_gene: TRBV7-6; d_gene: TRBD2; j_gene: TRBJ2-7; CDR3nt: TGTGCCAGCAGCCCTAGCGGGAGGCCCTCCTACGAGCAGTACTTC; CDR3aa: CASSPSGRPSYEQYF
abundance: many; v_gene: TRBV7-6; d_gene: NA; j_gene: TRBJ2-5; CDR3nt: TGTGCCAGCAGCTTACCCACGAACCAAGAGACCCAGTACTTC; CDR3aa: CASSLPTNQETQYF
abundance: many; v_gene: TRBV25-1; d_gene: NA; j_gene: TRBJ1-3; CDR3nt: TGTGCCAGCAGTGACCCTACAGGGAAAGGTGGAAACACCATATATTTT; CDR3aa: CASSDPTGKGGNTIYF
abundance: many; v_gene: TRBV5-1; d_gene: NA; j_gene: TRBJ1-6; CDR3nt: TGCGCCAGCAGCTTGGTATCCGGGGAACGGCTCCACTTT; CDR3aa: CASSLVSGERLHF
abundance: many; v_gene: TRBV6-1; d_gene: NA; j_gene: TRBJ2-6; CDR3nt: TGTGCCAGCAGCCACCAAAGGTCTGGGGCCAACGTCCTGACTTTC; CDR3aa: CASSHQRSGANVLTF
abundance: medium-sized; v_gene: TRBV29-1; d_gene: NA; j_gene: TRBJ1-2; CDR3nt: TGCAGCGTTGAGAGGGGGTATGGCTACACCTTC; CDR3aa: CSVERGYGYTF
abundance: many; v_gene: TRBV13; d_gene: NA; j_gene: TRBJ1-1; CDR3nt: TGTGCCAGCAGCTCCCAGGGGCAGAGGGAAGCTTTCTTT; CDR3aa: CASSSQGQREAFF
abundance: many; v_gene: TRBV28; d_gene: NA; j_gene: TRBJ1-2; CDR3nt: TGTGCCAGCAGTCAGCACGGCCGATATGGCTACACCTTC; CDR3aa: CASSQHGRYGYTF
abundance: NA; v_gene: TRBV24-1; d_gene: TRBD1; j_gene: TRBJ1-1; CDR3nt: TGTGCCACCAGTGACTCCGGGACAGATGAAGCTTTCTTT; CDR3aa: CATSDSGTDEAFF
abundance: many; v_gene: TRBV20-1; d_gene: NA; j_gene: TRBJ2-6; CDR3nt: TGCAGTGCTAGTAGCGAACCTGGGGCCAACGTCCTGACTTTC; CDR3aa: CSASSEPGANVLTF
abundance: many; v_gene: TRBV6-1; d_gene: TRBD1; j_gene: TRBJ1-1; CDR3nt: TGTGCCAGCAGTGTAATGACAGGGACAGAAGCTTTCTTT; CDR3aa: CASSVMTGTEAFF
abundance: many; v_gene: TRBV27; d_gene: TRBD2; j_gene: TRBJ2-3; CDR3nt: TGTGCCAGCAGTCAAGGGCGGGGCGGGAGTGCAGATACGCAGTATTTT; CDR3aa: CASSQGRGGSADTQYF
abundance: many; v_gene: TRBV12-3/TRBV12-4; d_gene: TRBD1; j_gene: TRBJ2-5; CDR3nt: TGTGCCAGCAGTTCAACAGGGGGGAAGGAGACCCAGTACTTC; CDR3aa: CASSSTGGKETQYF
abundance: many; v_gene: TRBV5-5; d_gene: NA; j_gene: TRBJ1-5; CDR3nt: TGTGCCAGCAGCCGGGACCCCTTTAGCAATCAGCCCCAGCATTTT; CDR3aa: CASSRDPFSNQPQHF
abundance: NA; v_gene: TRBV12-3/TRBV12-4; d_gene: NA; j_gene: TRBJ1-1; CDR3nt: TGTGCCAGCAGTTTAGGGACCACAAACACTGAAGCTTTCTTT; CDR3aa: CASSLGTTNTEAFF
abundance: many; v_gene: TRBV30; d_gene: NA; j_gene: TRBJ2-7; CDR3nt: TGTGCCTGCGCGGCATACCCCTACGAGCAGTACTTC; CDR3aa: CACAAYPYEQYF
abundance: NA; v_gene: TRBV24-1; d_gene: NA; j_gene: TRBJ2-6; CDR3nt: TGTGCCACCAGTGATCCGCCCGGGGCTGGGGCCAACGTCCTGACTTTC; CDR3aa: CATSDPPGAGANVLTF
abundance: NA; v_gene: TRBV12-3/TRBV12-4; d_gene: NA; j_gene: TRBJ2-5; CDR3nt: TGTGCCAGCAGTTTAGATAACTCGCACGGAGAGACCCAGTACTTC; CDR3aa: CASSLDNSHGETQYF
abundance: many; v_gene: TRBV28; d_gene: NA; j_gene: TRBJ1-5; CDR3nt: TGTGCCAGTAGCCCCTGGGGACTCAACCATGGCAATCAGCCCCAGCATTTT; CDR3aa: CASSPWGLNHGNQPQHF
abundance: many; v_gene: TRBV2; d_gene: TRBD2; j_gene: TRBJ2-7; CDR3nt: TGTGCCAGCAAACCTCCGGGAGGGGCGCACTACGAGCAGTACTTC; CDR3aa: CASKPPGGAHYEQYF
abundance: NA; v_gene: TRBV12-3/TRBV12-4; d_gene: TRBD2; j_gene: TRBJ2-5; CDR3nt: TGTGCCAGCAGTTTAGGCGGGAGGGCGAAAGAGACCCAGTACTTC; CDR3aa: CASSLGGRAKETQYF
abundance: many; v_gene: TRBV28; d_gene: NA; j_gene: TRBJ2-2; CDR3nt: TGTGCCAGCAGTTTAGGTCCGGCGAACACCGGGGAGCTGTTTTTT; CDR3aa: CASSLGPANTGELFF
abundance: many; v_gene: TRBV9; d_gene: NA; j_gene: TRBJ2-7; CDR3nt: TGTGCCAGCAGCGGGGCCCCTAGACCCTACGAGCAGTACTTC; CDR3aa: CASSGAPRPYEQYF
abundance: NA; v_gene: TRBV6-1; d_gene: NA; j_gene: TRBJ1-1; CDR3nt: TGTGCCAGCAAGGATGACGGGTACACTGAAGCTTTCTTT; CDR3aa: CASKDDGYTEAFF
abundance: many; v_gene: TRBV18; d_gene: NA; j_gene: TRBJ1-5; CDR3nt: TGTGCCAGCTCACGATTCCCGGGACATTCGGGTCAGCCCCAGCATTTT; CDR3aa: CASSRFPGHSGQPQHF
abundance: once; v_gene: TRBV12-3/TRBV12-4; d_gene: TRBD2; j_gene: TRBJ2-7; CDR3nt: TGTGCCAGCAGGCTAGCGGGAGGGTTCTTAGGGCCGGGCGAGCAGTACTTC; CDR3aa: CASRLAGGFLGPGEQYF
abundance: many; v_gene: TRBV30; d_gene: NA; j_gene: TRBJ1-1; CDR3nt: TGTGCCTGGAGGGGGGAGAACACTGAAGCTTTCTTT; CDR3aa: CAWRGENTEAFF
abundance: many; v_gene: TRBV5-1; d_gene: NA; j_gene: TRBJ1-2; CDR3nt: TGCGCCAGCAGCTTGATCATCGGGGGCCGGGGCTACACCTTC; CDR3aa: CASSLIIGGRGYTF
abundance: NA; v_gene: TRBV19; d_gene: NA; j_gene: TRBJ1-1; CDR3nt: TGTGCCAGTATGTTAACGACGAACACTGAAGCTTTCTTT; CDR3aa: CASMLTTNTEAFF
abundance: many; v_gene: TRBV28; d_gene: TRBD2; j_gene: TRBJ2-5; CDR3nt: TGTGCCAGCACCCAACTAGCGGGACTACAGACCCAGTACTTC; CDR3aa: CASTQLAGLQTQYF
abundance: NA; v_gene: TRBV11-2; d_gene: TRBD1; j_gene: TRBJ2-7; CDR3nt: TGTGCCAGCGGCAAACTCCCCCTGACAGGGGCGCCCTACGAGCAGTACTTC; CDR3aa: CASGKLPLTGAPYEQYF
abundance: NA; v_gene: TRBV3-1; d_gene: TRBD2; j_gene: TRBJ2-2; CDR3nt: TGTGCCAGCAGCCAACGATCTAGCGGTCGCACCGGGGAGCTGTTTTTT; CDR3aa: CASSQRSSGRTGELFF
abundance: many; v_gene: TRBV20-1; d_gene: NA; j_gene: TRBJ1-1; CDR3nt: TGCAGTGCTAGGGACACGAAGAACACTGAAGCTTTCTTT; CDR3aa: CSARDTKNTEAFF
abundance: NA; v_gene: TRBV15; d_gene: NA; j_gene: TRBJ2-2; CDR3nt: TGTGCCACCAGCTTTTGGAACACCGGGGAGCTGTTTTTT; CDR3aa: CATSFWNTGELFF
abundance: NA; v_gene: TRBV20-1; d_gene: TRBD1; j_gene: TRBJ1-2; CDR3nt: TGCAGTGCTGAAGAGGGGGCGCTCTATGGCTACACCTTC; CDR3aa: CSAEEGALYGYTF
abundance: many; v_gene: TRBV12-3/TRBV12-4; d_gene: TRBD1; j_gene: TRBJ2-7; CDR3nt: TGTGCCAGCAGTTTATTTACAGGGGAGCACGAGCAGTACTTC; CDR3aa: CASSLFTGEHEQYF
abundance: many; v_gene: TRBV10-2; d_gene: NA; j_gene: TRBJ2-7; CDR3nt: TGCGCCAGCAGTGATCGTGGCAGTGTCCACGAGCAGTACTTC; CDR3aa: CASSDRGSVHEQYF
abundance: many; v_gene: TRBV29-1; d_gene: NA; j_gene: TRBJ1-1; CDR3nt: TGCAGCGCCAAGGAGCACCATTTTTCGGTGAACACTGAAGCTTTCTTT; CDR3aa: CSAKEHHFSVNTEAFF
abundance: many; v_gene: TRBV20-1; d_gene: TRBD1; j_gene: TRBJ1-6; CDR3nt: TGCAGTGCTCGCCCGGGACAGGGTGCTTCACCCCTCCACTTT; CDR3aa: CSARPGQGASPLHF
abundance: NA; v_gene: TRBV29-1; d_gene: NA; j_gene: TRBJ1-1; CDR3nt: TGCAGCGCCACCGAGGGGGGGAACACTGAAGCTTTCTTT; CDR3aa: CSATEGGNTEAFF